Detailed here is one T cell receptor beta chain. PCR used 60 Vbeta primers and 13 Jbeta primers. The table came from immunoSEQ multiplex PCR; TCRdb's copy has only in-frame clones and leaves some out. This sample's table reports approximately 100,000 clones. This sample is drawn from a study of cytomegalovirus exposure and HLA in healthy donors. At the level of the study: Around 85 million unique TCR sequences came from HLA-typed donors in an early release.

This TCR was sampled from a man in his forties in good health and CMV-seronegative. Source material: PBMCs.

Written as DNA, the CDR3 is TGTGCCAGCAGCTTGAGGGACAGGGACAATGAGCAGTTCTTC. As protein: CASSLRDRDNEQFF. J is TRBJ2-1 and V is TRBV5-4; 9 nucleotides line up with TRBD1. Germline lookup yields CDR1 SGHNT and CDR2 YYREEE (reference sequence). The CDR3 runs 14 residues. V was clipped by 1 base and J by 5 bases; unmatched bases: 1.